This TCR beta chain came from a study of cytomegalovirus exposure and HLA in healthy donors (dated by TCRdb to about 2017). With regard to the full study: In an earlier analysis of approximately 640 of the donors, roughly 300 Gb of sequence data and 117 million unique TCR beta sequences from 180 million or so T cells were reported. Roughly 300 gigabases of sequencing data and roughly 90 million unique TCR sequences were included in an early release covering about 620 HLA-typed donors. Of the roughly 400 genotyped donors, approximately 83% fell in the genetic ancestry cluster associated with self-reported Caucasian donors. The study aimed to test whether cataloging public T cell receptors could reveal signatures of past pathogen exposure. Using immunosequencing, the study profiled T cell repertoires from about 610 subjects and related those repertoires to cytomegalovirus serostatus. Along with the roughly 700-subject first cohort, a separate validation cohort of over a hundred different subjects was used. To predict cytomegalovirus infection status, the study combined high-throughput TCR immunosequencing, statistical association of individual TCRs with disease status, and machine learning. A later analysis re-examined previously published TCR beta repertoires from more than 650 donors and added high-resolution HLA genotyping to investigate patterns of TCR occurrence. The later analysis used no new phenotypic data to find candidate immune exposures, relying instead on TCR beta sequences and their occurrence across donors. To decide whether each TCR beta V gene segment behaved as functional or pseudogenic, an earlier analysis of several hundred of the donors relied on high-throughput TCR beta sequencing. Donor age, sex, ethnicity and CMV serostatus were collected together with the repertoire data. A later genetic analysis used genome-wide SNP genotypes for about 55% of the 666 donors, treating that subset as a discovery cohort. Every repertoire in the discovery cohort had been generated on one and the same sequencing platform. HLA typing included class I and class II loci at four-digit resolution. The number of donors typed differed by locus, with roughly 620-630 for A, B, C, DRB1 and DQB1, over 500 for DQA1, approximately 570 for DPA1, and around 430 for DPB1. About 5 DR-DQ haplotypes were handled as single units for association and clustering, since linkage in the cohort was strong. Across approximately 400 genotyped donors of the cohort, an average of approximately 220,000 unique TCR beta nucleotide sequences per donor were sequenced, and roughly a sixth of those sequences were non-productive.

In total, about 650 healthy bone marrow donors made up the cohort. Cohort members were all nominally healthy when sampled, although unrecorded immune exposures were likely present. Of the roughly 720 cohort members, approximately 300 had positive CMV serostatus and 350 to 450 had negative CMV serostatus, and CMV serostatus was not recorded for the donor. Each donor provided a peripheral blood sample, and peripheral blood mononuclear cells were used for TCR beta sequencing. The Qiagen DNeasy Blood Extraction Kit was used to extract genomic DNA from the blood cell samples. The germline V gene (reference sequence) provides CDR1 LNHDA and CDR2 SQIVND. From its cysteine to its phenylalanine, the CDR3 spans 14 amino acids. Of the read, only the CDR3 DNA is kept; its 42 bases are in frame from base 1. The V end gives up 9 bases and the J end 4 bases, leaving 8 bases in the junction not matched to a gene.

Preparation of the library involved the immunoSEQ multiplex PCR assay. A mixture of 60 forward primers for TCR Vbeta segments and 13 reverse primers for TCR Jbeta segments was used in the multiplex PCR. The CDR3 region of rearranged TCR beta genes was amplified from genomic DNA by a multiplex PCR assay. The amplified TCR beta libraries were sequenced on the Illumina HiSeq System as 87-base-pair reads. Under the source paper's analysis protocol: A later analysis counted tens of millions of unique TCR beta chains across the 550 to 750 repertoires, and around 9.9 million of these chains were shared by at least two donors. To remove PCR and sequencing errors, raw reads were error-corrected and collapsed into unique sequences using a nearest-neighbor algorithm that merged closely related sequences. Alignment of CDR3 sequences to IMGT reference sequences was used to assign V, D and J gene segments. Each retained sequence needed at least a six-nucleotide match to both a V gene segment and a J gene segment. A rearrangement was called productive if the CDR3 had no stop codons and remained in frame with V and J, and every other rearrangement was called non-productive. Following IMGT convention, CDR3 was defined as the stretch from the second conserved V-encoded cysteine up to the conserved J-encoded phenylalanine. Sequences without an unambiguous match to a single V gene segment were excluded from the earlier analysis of 450 to 750 of the donors. An earlier analysis of just under 600 of the donors called V segments functional above 56.7% productive rearrangements and segregating when the between-donor standard deviation exceeded 5%. A statistical classification framework was built to diagnose cytomegalovirus status from the catalog of TCR beta chain sequences. V and J gene assignment, in a later analysis, came from comparing TCR nucleotide sequences with IMGT/GENE-DB human TR gene sequences. Using the TCRdist pipeline, a later analysis assigned CDR3 sequences along with most-parsimonious VDJ recombination scenarios. A later analysis defined each TCR beta chain by its CDR3 amino acid sequence plus V-gene family, and excluded reads lacking a unique V-gene family. As a way to deal with suspected cross-contamination and a sequencing artifact, a later analysis dropped over 550 nucleotide sequences that were highly shared and had low generation probability. A later analysis calculated a clonal expansion index for each public chain from normalized within-repertoire ranks of inferred template counts. Generation probabilities in a later analysis came from a VDJ recombination model fitted to out-of-frame rearrangements, and those results were checked against IGoR. In a later analysis, hypergeometric tests were used to score TCR-TCR, TCR-HLA and TCR-CMV co-occurrence, with a repertoire-size bias correction applied to TCR pairs. A later analysis estimated false discovery rates by permuting HLA or CMV assignments 20 times. In a later analysis, co-occurring TCRs were grouped using DBSCAN, and TCRdist sequence similarity was added for clustering within HLA-allele-positive subsets. For co-occurrence clustering, repertoires with fewer than 30,000 or more than 120,000 public chains were excluded, along with four or five repertoires with anomalous nucleotide sharing. The table was pulled from immuneACCESS by TCRdb, which kept in-frame rearrangements only. Such tables lose some clones; where checked, under half of the loss comes from unresolved V genes, and the rest has no known cause. That table furnishes V, J and clone size, whereas the DNA furnished D and trimming. This sample holds about 140,000 clones; 73% were observed only once. The ten largest clonotypes hold 13% to 15% of the sample.

Here is what the overall study found, with its caveats: In a later analysis, several top co-occurrence clusters were reported to appear linked to parvovirus B19, influenza, CMV and Epstein-Barr virus. In a later analysis, HLA-associated TCR beta chains showed more clonal expansion and lower generation probabilities than non-associated chains that were equally common. According to a later analysis, TCR association rates differed among HLA loci, with DRB1 alleles showing the most associated TCRs and HLA-C alleles showing the fewest. An earlier analysis of approximately 570 of the donors showed that most TCR beta V segments appeared in productive rearrangements either about 90% or about 30% of the time, which broadly matched IMGT annotations. The classifier was reported to diagnose cytomegalovirus status with high specificity and sensitivity in both the original and validation cohorts. In a later genetic analysis, fewer N-insertions in productive TCRs were reported among donors in an Asian-associated ancestry cluster than the roughly 670-donor mean. It was suggested by the authors that the approach could potentially be generalized to other disease states and immunological phenotypes. In vitro tests confirmed that a few of the cytomegalovirus-associated TCR beta chains recognize cytomegalovirus antigens. Only TCR beta chains were sequenced in this cohort, and the absence of alpha or paired-chain data limited detectable features. Most CMV-associated TCR beta chains appeared to be HLA-restricted in a later analysis, and the HLA associations seemed to be driven largely by CMV exposure. Assigning TCR associations to individual alleles was difficult when HLA alleles, especially DR and DQ, strongly co-occurred. Roughly uniform sequencing depth across donors was assumed in presence/absence analyses, although this assumption may not hold. A later analysis associated about 18,000 TCR beta sequences with specific HLA alleles at a false discovery rate of 0.05. A further reported finding was that TCR beta sequences accurately predicted the HLA-A and HLA-B alleles for most subjects in the first cohort. Immune exposure information for the cohort was limited to CMV serostatus. Correlated functional status among segregating V segments might reflect linkage disequilibrium, but an unknown experimental factor could not be ruled out. Because the 87-base-pair reads could not distinguish some IMGT-functional V segments, including TRBV6-2 and TRBV6-3, those segments were excluded. A later genetic analysis associated a missense DCLRE1C variant with V-gene and J-gene trimming of TCR beta chains, and an independent cohort replicated the association. In the study, around 160 TCR beta chains were listed as associated with cytomegalovirus. While some public TCRs were present in many individuals, most TCR sequences turned up only very rarely across donors. A cluster of highly shared sequence variants was judged likely to represent a technical artifact of the sequencing pipeline. Because HLA typing was unavailable for some donors at each locus, only the typed subset was used in association tests. Because counts were too low, about 18 rarely observed V segments, including chromosome 9 orphons, were excluded from the earlier analysis of under 650 of the donors.

Note on this clone: Its target antigen remains unknown. Base qualities are not at hand, and no much larger clone is one base apart.

The TCR comes from a human donor in good health. The sample comprised PBMCs. Here the chain combines TRBV19 and TRBJ1-5, with 8 bases matching TRBD1. The CDR3 reads CASTGTGGNQPQHF. At the DNA level, the sequence is TGTGCCAGCACAGGGACAGGAGGGAATCAGCCCCAGCATTTT. The full variable domain, completed from the reference TRBV19 and TRBJ1-5 proteins outside the CDR3, reads DGGITQSPKYLFRKEGQNVTLSCEQNLNHDAMYWYRQDPGQGLRLIYYSQIVNDFQKGDIAEGYSVSREKKESFPLTVTSAQKNPTAFYLCASTGTGGNQPQHFGDGTRLSIL.